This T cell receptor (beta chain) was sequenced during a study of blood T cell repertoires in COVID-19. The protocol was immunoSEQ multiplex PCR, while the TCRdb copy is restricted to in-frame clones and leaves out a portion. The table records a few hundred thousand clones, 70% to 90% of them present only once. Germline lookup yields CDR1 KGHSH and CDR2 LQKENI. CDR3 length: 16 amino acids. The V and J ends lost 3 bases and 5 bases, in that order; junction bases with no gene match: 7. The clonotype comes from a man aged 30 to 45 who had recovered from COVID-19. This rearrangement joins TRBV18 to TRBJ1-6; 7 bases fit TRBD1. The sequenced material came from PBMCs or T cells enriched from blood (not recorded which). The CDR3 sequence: CASSPIGTDDNSPLHF. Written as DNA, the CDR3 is TGTGCCAGCTCACCGATCGGGACAGACGATAATTCACCCCTCCACTTT.